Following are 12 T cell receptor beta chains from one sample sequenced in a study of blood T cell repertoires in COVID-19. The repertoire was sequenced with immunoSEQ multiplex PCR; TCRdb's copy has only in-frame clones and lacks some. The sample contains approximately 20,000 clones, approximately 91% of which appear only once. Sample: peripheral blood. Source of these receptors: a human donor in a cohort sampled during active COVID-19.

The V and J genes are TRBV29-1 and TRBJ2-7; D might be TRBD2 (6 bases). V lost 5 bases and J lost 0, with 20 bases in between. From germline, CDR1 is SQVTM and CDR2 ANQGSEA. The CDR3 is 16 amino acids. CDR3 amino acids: CSVTHPAGTSSYEQYF. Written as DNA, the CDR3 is TGCAGCGTTACCCATCCAGCCGGGACTTCCTCCTACGAGCAGTACTTC.

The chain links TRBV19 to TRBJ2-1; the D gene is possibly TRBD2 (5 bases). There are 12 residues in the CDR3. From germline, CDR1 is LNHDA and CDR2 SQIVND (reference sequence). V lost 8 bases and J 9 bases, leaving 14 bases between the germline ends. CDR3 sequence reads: CASGETRREQFF. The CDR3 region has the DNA TGTGCCAGTGGGGAGACCCGTCGTGAGCAGTTCTTC.

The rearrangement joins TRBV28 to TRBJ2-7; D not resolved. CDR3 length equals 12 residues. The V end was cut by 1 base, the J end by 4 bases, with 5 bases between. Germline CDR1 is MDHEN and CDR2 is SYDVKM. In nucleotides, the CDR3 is TGTGCCAGCAGTTTATCCTTATACGAGCAGTACTTC. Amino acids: CASSLSLYEQYF.

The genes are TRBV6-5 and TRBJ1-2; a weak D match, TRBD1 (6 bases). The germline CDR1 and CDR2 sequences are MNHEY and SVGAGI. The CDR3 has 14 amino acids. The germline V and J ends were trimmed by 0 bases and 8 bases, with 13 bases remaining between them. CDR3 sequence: CASSYSRGGVGYTF. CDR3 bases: TGTGCCAGCAGTTACTCGAGAGGGGGGGTCGGCTACACCTTC.

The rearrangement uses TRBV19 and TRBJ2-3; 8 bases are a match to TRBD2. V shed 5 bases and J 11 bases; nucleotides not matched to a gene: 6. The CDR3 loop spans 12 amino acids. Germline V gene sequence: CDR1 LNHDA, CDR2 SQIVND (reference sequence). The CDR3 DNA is TGTGCCAGTAGTCCGACTAGCGAACTGCAGTATTTT. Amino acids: CASSPTSELQYF.

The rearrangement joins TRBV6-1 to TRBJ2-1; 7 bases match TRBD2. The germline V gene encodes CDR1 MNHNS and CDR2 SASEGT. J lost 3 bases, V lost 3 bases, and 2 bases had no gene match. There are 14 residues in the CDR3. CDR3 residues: CASSEPGGYNEQFF. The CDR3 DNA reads TGTGCCAGCAGTGAGCCGGGGGGCTACAATGAGCAGTTCTTC.

CDR3 sequence (DNA): TGTGCCAGCAGTGAAGCGATTAGGGGGTCCTACAATGAGCAGTTCTTC. Protein: CASSEAIRGSYNEQFF. The chain carries TRBV6-1 and TRBJ2-1, with D maybe TRBD1 (6 bases). Trimming took off 0 bases at V and 1 base at J, with 10 bases between the two ends. There are 16 residues in the CDR3. Germline assignment: CDR1 MNHNS and CDR2 SASEGT.

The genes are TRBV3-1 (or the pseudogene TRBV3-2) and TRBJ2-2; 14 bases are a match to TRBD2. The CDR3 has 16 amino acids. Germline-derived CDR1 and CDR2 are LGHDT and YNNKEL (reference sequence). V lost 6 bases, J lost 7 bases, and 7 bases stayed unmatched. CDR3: CASRRTSGGPVGELFF. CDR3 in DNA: TGTGCCAGCAGACGGACTAGCGGGGGGCCTGTCGGGGAGCTGTTTTTT.

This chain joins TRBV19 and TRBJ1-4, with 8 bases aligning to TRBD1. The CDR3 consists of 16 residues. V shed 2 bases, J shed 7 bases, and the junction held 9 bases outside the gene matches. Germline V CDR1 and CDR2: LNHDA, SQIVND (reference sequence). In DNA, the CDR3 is TGTGCCAGTAGTATAAAATGGTCAGACAGGGGTGAAAAACTGTTTTTT. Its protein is CASSIKWSDRGEKLFF.

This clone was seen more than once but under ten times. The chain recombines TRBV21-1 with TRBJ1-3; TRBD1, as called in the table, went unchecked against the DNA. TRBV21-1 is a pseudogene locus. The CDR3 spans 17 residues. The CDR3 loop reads CASSNMAGRFSGNTIYF. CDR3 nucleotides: TGTGCCAGCAGCAACATGGCAGGCCGCTTCTCTGGAAACACCATATATTTT.

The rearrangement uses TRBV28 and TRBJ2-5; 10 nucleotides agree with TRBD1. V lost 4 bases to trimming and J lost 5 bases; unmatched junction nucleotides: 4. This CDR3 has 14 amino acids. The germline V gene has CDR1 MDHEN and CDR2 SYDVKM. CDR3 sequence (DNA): TGTGCCAGCAGTTCCGACAGGGGGCCGGAGACCCAGTACTTC. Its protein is CASSSDRGPETQYF.

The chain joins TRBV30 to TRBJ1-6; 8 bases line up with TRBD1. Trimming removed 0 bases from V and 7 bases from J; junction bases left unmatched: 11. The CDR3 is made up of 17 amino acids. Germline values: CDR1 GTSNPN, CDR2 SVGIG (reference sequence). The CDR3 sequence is CAWSVRQGLNNNSPLHF. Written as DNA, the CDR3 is TGTGCCTGGAGTGTACGACAGGGGCTAAATAACAATTCACCCCTCCACTTT.